A single sample is the source of the 30 T cell receptor beta chains below, sequenced in a study of chemoradiotherapy in HPV16-positive cancers. Assay used: immunoSEQ multiplex PCR; TCRdb lists only in-frame clones, some missing. The sample includes over 30,000 clones, over 75% of them seen just once. This specimen consisted of blood, obtained from a patient who underwent chemoradiotherapy. These receptors all come from a human donor with HPV-associated anogenital cancer.

The chain joins TRBV19 to TRBJ1-1, with 8 bases matching TRBD1. This CDR3 region has 17 residues. The junction had 13 bases not matched to a gene; V was cut back by 7 bases and J by 0 bases. Germline V lookup: CDR1 LNHDA, CDR2 SQIVND (reference sequence). CDR3: CASTSGQGKVMNTEAFF. As DNA, the CDR3 is TGTGCCAGTACCTCCGGACAGGGTAAGGTTATGAACACTGAAGCTTTCTTT. Full variable domain (missing parts from reference TRBV19 and TRBJ1-1): DGGITQSPKYLFRKEGQNVTLSCEQNLNHDAMYWYRQDPGQGLRLIYYSQIVNDFQKGDIAEGYSVSREKKESFPLTVTSAQKNPTAFYLCASTSGQGKVMNTEAFFGQGTRLTVV.

This clone was counted a few times. The chain couples TRBV7-2 to TRBJ2-7; 7 bases fit TRBD2. V shed 3 bases and J 1 base; nucleotides not matched to a gene: 3. Germline CDR1 is SGHTA and CDR2 is FQGNSA. This CDR3 region has 14 residues. CDR3 nucleotides: TGTGCCAGCAGCTTCGGGGAGGGGTCCTACGAGCAGTACTTC. Its translation is CASSFGEGSYEQYF.

The chain couples TRBV29-1 to TRBJ2-5, with D perhaps matching TRBD1 (5 bases). Trimming removed 7 bases at V and 4 bases at J, with 16 bases between. This CDR3 spans 13 amino acids. CDR1 and CDR2 from the germline V gene are SQVTM and ANQGSEA. CDR3 protein: CSETQGAGETQYF. The DNA for the CDR3 is TGCAGCGAAACTCAGGGTGCAGGAGAGACCCAGTACTTC. Filled out from reference TRBV29-1 and TRBJ2-5, the complete variable domain reads SAVISQKPSRDICQRGTSLTIQCQVDSQVTMMFWYRQQPGQSLTLIATANQGSEATYESGFVIDKFPISRPNLTFSTLTVSNMSPEDSSIYLCSETQGAGETQYFGPGTRLLVL.

This clone was recorded a few times. The chain carries TRBV7-3 and TRBJ2-1; D is unclear. From germline, CDR1 is SGHTA and CDR2 FQGTGA. The CDR3 is 15 amino acids. V was clipped by 5 bases and J by 0 bases, with 11 bases between them. The CDR3 protein is CASSLDRSSYNEQFF. CDR3 bases: TGTGCCAGCAGCCTGGACCGGAGCTCCTACAATGAGCAGTTCTTC. The full variable domain, completed using reference TRBV7-3 and TRBJ2-1, is GAGVSQTPSNKVTEKGKYVELRCDPISGHTALYWYRQSLGQGPEFLIYFQGTGAADDSGLPNDRFFAVRPEGSVSTLKIQRTERGDSAVYLCASSLDRSSYNEQFFGPGTRLTVL.

This clone has only a few counts. The CDR3 DNA is TGCGCCAGCAGCTCGGGTGAAGGCAATCAGCCCCAGCATTTT. The encoded protein is CASSSGEGNQPQHF. The rearrangement links TRBV5-1 to TRBJ1-5, with unresolved D. This CDR3 is 14 amino acids long. Germline CDR1 SGHRS, CDR2 YFSETQ. Deletions cut 3 bases from V and 2 bases from J, with 9 bases between.

The chain recombines TRBV29-1 with TRBJ1-2; D is uncertain. Germline CDR1 and CDR2: SQVTM and ANQGSEA. The CDR3 runs 13 residues. The V end lost 5 bases, the J end lost 2 bases, and 12 bases lay between the germline ends. CDR3 region: CSVYGDVNYGYTF. CDR3 in DNA: TGCAGCGTTTACGGCGACGTCAACTATGGCTACACCTTC. The full variable domain, its missing parts supplied by reference TRBV29-1 and TRBJ1-2, is SAVISQKPSRDICQRGTSLTIQCQVDSQVTMMFWYRQQPGQSLTLIATANQGSEATYESGFVIDKFPISRPNLTFSTLTVSNMSPEDSSIYLCSVYGDVNYGYTFGSGTRLTVV.

V gene TRBV6-6 combines with J gene TRBJ2-7; D call uncertain. CDR3 length equals 15 residues. The V gene's germline CDR1 is MNHNY and CDR2 SVGAGI (reference sequence). V dropped 2 bases and J dropped 0 bases, with 11 bases sitting between them. The CDR3 here is CASSYESGLSYEQYF. For the CDR3, the DNA is TGTGCCAGCAGTTACGAGTCAGGCCTCTCCTACGAGCAGTACTTC.

The genes are TRBV19 and TRBJ1-2; no clear D gene. The CDR3 is made up of 11 amino acids. CDR1 and CDR2 from the germline V gene are LNHDA and SQIVND (reference sequence). The V end lost 5 bases, the J end lost 5 bases, and 6 bases lay between the germline ends. The CDR3 sequence: CASSGVYGYTF. The CDR3, as DNA: TGTGCCAGTAGTGGGGTTTATGGCTACACCTTC. The complete variable domain, with remaining parts taken from reference TRBV19 and TRBJ1-2, reads DGGITQSPKYLFRKEGQNVTLSCEQNLNHDAMYWYRQDPGQGLRLIYYSQIVNDFQKGDIAEGYSVSREKKESFPLTVTSAQKNPTAFYLCASSGVYGYTFGSGTRLTVV.

Comments on this clone: Within the sample, other DNA sequences also encode this same CDR3. The CDR3 sequence is CASSLEAGPNYGYTF. CDR3 in DNA: TGCGCCAGCAGCTTGGAGGCAGGACCTAACTATGGCTACACCTTC. This chain uses TRBV5-1 with TRBJ1-2; D gene unclear. With 0 bases removed from V and 0 bases from J, the gap between germline ends came to 9 bases. This CDR3 spans 15 amino acids. Looked up from germline, CDR1 is SGHRS and CDR2 is YFSETQ.

V usage is TRBV5-5 and J usage is TRBJ1-3; TRBD1 matches 7 bases. V was clipped by 2 bases and J by 0 bases; unmatched bases: 5. The CDR3 has 16 amino acids. Germline CDR1 SGHKS, CDR2 YYEKEE (reference sequence). This CDR3 is CASSFPGGGSGNTIYF. The CDR3 DNA reads TGTGCCAGCAGCTTTCCAGGGGGAGGCTCTGGAAACACCATATATTTT.

The DNA of the CDR3 is TGTGCCACCAGCAGAGATCTGGGGAGCGGGGAGCTGTTTTTT. Its translation is CATSRDLGSGELFF. The chain combines TRBV15 with TRBJ2-2, with a possible D match to TRBD2 (5 bases). The V gene lost 0 bases and the J gene lost 7 bases, with 9 bases spanning the gap. This CDR3 comprises 14 residues. Germline V gene data show CDR1 as LNHNV and CDR2 as YYDKDF (reference sequence).

This clone was counted a few times. The chain recombines TRBV11-2 with TRBJ1-2; D is uncertain. The CDR3 is made up of 13 amino acids. CDR1 and CDR2 (germline): SGHAT, FQNNGV. V was clipped by 3 bases and J by 8 bases, with 13 bases between them. Here the CDR3 DNA reads TGTGCCAGCAGCTTGAATCCAGGTCGCGGCTACACCTTC. Translated: CASSLNPGRGYTF.

The gene calls are TRBV29-1 and TRBJ2-5; 8 nucleotides align to TRBD2. Looked up from germline, CDR1 is SQVTM and CDR2 is ANQGSEA. The CDR3 loop spans 11 amino acids. The V gene end was trimmed by 3 bases and the J gene end by 7 bases; junction bases not matched to a gene: 1. The CDR3 protein is CSVDRGGTQYF. The CDR3 DNA is TGCAGCGTTGACCGGGGGGGGACCCAGTACTTC.

This clone was observed a few times. The chain has TRBV2 and TRBJ2-2; D is uncertain. This CDR3 has 13 amino acids. The V and J ends lost 6 bases and 2 bases respectively, with 7 bases between them. Per the germline V gene, CDR1 is SNHLY and CDR2 is FYNNEI. The CDR3 loop reads CASSPHNTGELFF. The CDR3 nucleotides read TGTGCCAGCAGCCCCCATAACACCGGGGAGCTGTTTTTT. Based on the CDR3 plus reference TRBV2 and TRBJ2-2, the full variable domain is EPEVTQTPSHQVTQMGQEVILRCVPISNHLYFYWYRQILGQKVEFLVSFYNNEISEKSEIFDDQFSVERPDGSNFTLKIRSTKLEDSAMYFCASSPHNTGELFFGEGSRLTVL.

The chain carries TRBV29-1 and TRBJ1-1; maybe TRBD1 (6 bases). CDR1 and CDR2 (germline): SQVTM, ANQGSEA. V gave up 7 bases and J gave up 1 base, with 19 bases separating them. The CDR3 extends over 15 amino acids. The CDR3 sequence: CSATRGPGGNTEAFF. As DNA, the CDR3 is TGCAGCGCGACCAGGGGCCCGGGAGGGAACACTGAAGCTTTCTTT.

The chain joins TRBV2 to TRBJ2-1; D might be TRBD1 or TRBD2, each matching 5 bases. This CDR3 has 14 amino acids. V lost 8 bases to trimming and J lost 5 bases, with 16 bases between them. Germline values: CDR1 SNHLY, CDR2 FYNNEI. The CDR3 region has the DNA TGTGCCAGCCCTCTAGGGGACGAAGACAATGAGCAGTTCTTC. Translation: CASPLGDEDNEQFF.

The CDR3 is CASSLEAGGGSNQPQHF. The CDR3, as DNA: TGTGCCAGCAGCTTAGAGGCAGGGGGAGGGAGCAATCAGCCCCAGCATTTT. The chain joins TRBV7-2 to TRBJ1-5; TRBD1 aligns across 7 bases. V was clipped by 1 base and J by 1 base; unmatched bases: 7. The V gene's germline CDR1 is SGHTA and CDR2 FQGNSA. The CDR3 runs 17 residues.

This clone appeared a few times. The CDR3 protein is CSVPEALEAFF. The CDR3 coding sequence is TGCAGTGTCCCTGAGGCGTTGGAAGCTTTCTTT. The gene calls are TRBV20-1 and TRBJ1-1; D is ambiguous. The CDR3 loop spans 11 amino acids. Germline loops: CDR1 DFQATT, CDR2 SNEGSKA (reference sequence). The germline V and J ends were trimmed by 7 bases and 8 bases, with 14 bases remaining between them.

V usage is TRBV6-1 and J usage is TRBJ1-3; tentative D call: TRBD1 (6 bases). V shed 2 bases and J shed 0 bases, with 14 bases lying between them. The length of the CDR3 is 17 residues. CDR1 is MNHNS and CDR2 is SASEGT in the germline V gene. CDR3 protein: CASSEFGGANSGNTIYF. The CDR3 bases are TGTGCCAGCAGTGAATTTGGGGGGGCCAACTCTGGAAACACCATATATTTT.

The chain employs TRBV7-2 and TRBJ2-7; D is unresolved. Germline-derived CDR1 and CDR2 are SGHTA and FQGNSA. Trimming cost V 5 bases and J 3 bases, with 11 bases left between them. The length of the CDR3 is 13 residues. CDR3 amino acids: CASSTYDRYEQYF. In DNA, the CDR3 is TGTGCCAGCAGCACTTACGACCGCTACGAGCAGTACTTC. The full variable domain, its missing parts supplied by reference TRBV7-2 and TRBJ2-7, is GAGVSQSPSNKVTEKGKDVELRCDPISGHTALYWYRQSLGQGLEFLIYFQGNSAPDKSGLPSDRFSAERTGGSVSTLTIQRTQQEDSAVYLCASSTYDRYEQYFGPGTRLTVT.

The chain uses TRBV4-3 and TRBJ2-1; 11 bases match TRBD2. With V trimmed by 1 base and J by 4 bases, 3 bases remained unmatched. Germline V gene data show CDR1 as LGHNA and CDR2 as YSLEER. CDR3 length: 16 amino acids. CDR3 nucleotides: TGCGCCAGCAGCCAAGGACTAGCGGGGATTTACAATGAGCAGTTCTTC. This translates into CASSQGLAGIYNEQFF.

The rearrangement joins TRBV27 to TRBJ1-2; perhaps TRBD1 as D (5 bases). V lost 6 bases to trimming and J lost 0 bases, with 14 bases between them. Germline V lookup: CDR1 MNHEY, CDR2 SMNVEV (reference sequence). CDR3 length: 15 amino acids. CDR3 coding DNA: TGTGCCAGCAGGGCAGTGGGGGTTACTAACTATGGCTACACCTTC. Encoded protein: CASRAVGVTNYGYTF.

The chain uses TRBV7-8 and TRBJ1-4; TRBD1 agrees at 10 bases. CDR3 length: 15 residues. V shed 2 bases and J 4 bases; nucleotides not matched to a gene: 1. Germline-derived CDR1 and CDR2 are SGHVS and FQNEAQ. Written as DNA, the CDR3 is TGTGCCAGCAGCTTAAGGACAGGGGGTAATGAAAAACTGTTTTTT. Protein: CASSLRTGGNEKLFF. Combining the CDR3 with reference TRBV7-8 and TRBJ1-4 gives the whole variable domain GAGVSQSPRYKVAKRGQDVALRCDPISGHVSLFWYQQALGQGPEFLTYFQNEAQLDKSGLPSDRFFAERPEGSVSTLKIQRTQQEDSAVYLCASSLRTGGNEKLFFGSGTQLSVL.

The chain links TRBV5-4 to TRBJ1-2; D gene ambiguous. Between the trimmed V and J ends, which lost 0 bases and 4 bases, there was a span of 4 bases. Per germline, CDR1 SGHNT and CDR2 YYREEE (reference sequence). The CDR3 contains 12 residues. The CDR3 spells CASSLEAYGYTF. DNA for the CDR3: TGTGCCAGCAGCTTGGAGGCCTATGGCTACACCTTC.

The chain has TRBV19 and TRBJ1-6, with no clear D. The CDR3 is 14 amino acids. The V end lost 2 bases, the J end lost 7 bases, and 9 bases lay between the germline ends. CDR1 LNHDA and CDR2 SQIVND come from the germline V gene (reference sequence). The CDR3 reads CASSIMGGNSPLHF. In DNA, the CDR3 is TGTGCCAGTAGTATAATGGGTGGGAATTCACCCCTCCACTTT.

This clone was picked up one time. The genes are TRBV5-1 and TRBJ1-2; possible D gene TRBD1, 6 bases. Germline loops: CDR1 SGHRS, CDR2 YFSETQ. Trimming left V 4 bases short and J 6 bases short, with 16 bases between. The CDR3 has 14 amino acids. DNA of the CDR3: TGCGCCAGCAGCGCCGGACAGCTGGGGAATGGCTACACCTTC. Translating it yields CASSAGQLGNGYTF.

The gene calls are TRBV10-3 and TRBJ2-7, with TRBD2 identical over 8 bases. J lost 2 bases, V lost 3 bases, and 3 bases had no gene match. The germline CDR1 and CDR2 sequences are ENHRY and SYGVKD. CDR3 size: 14 residues. The CDR3 DNA sequence: TGTGCCATCAGTGACAGCGGGGGCCCCTACGAGCAGTACTTC. The encoded protein is CAISDSGGPYEQYF.

This clone was counted a single time. The genes are TRBV5-8 and TRBJ2-1; D is uncertain. The germline V gene encodes CDR1 SGHTS and CDR2 YDEGEE. V was trimmed by 0 bases and J by 8 bases, leaving 3 bases between them. CDR3 size: 11 residues. CDR3 DNA sequence: TGTGCCAGCAGCTTGGCCGATGAGCAGTTCTTC. The encoded protein is CASSLADEQFF.

This clone was seen more than once but under ten times. The chain recombines TRBV9 with TRBJ1-1, with D unclear. Trimming shortened V by 0 bases and J by 5 bases, and 8 bases separated the two germline ends. This CDR3 has 13 amino acids. Germline V gives CDR1 SGDLS, CDR2 YYNGEE. CDR3 residues: CASSVALGTEAFF. CDR3 nucleotide sequence: TGTGCCAGCAGCGTAGCTCTGGGGACTGAAGCTTTCTTT.

The chain joins TRBV19 to TRBJ2-1; the match to TRBD2 covers 12 bases. Looked up from germline, CDR1 is LNHDA and CDR2 is SQIVND (reference sequence). V lost 3 bases to trimming and J lost 8 bases; unmatched junction nucleotides: 17. The CDR3 has 19 amino acids. For the CDR3, the DNA is TGTGCCAGTAGTATTGGTCCTAGCGGGGGGGCCATTCTGTGGGATGAGCAGTTCTTC. Translating it yields CASSIGPSGGAILWDEQFF.